A selection of T cell receptor beta chains follows, all from one sample in a study of T cells in Graves' hyperthyroidism and ophthalmopathy. TCRdb reanalysed the multiplex PCR reads using MiXCR and keeps one entry per CDR3 protein. Here the sample spans 300,000 to 400,000 distinct CDR3 sequences, around a sixth being singletons. Sample: blood. All receptors come from a man between 18 and 29 years old with Graves' ophthalmopathy. Each CDR3 is given with its conserved first and last residue. Each record gives: clone size, D gene, J gene, V gene, CDR3 DNA, CDR3 protein. The D gene is left open where the match is weak. Part of the rows lack a size; the others show once, few, many or a class for expanded clones.

size: NA; D: NA; J: TRBJ1-2; V: TRBV18; DNA: TGTGCCAGCTCACCGGTGAGGGTATCGGACTTCGGGGGCTACACCTTC; CDR3: CASSPVRVSDFGGYTF
size: many; D: NA; J: TRBJ1-4; V: TRBV11-2; DNA: TGTGCCAGCAGCCCCTCAACTAATGAAAAACTGTTTTTT; CDR3: CASSPSTNEKLFF
size: NA; D: TRBD1; J: TRBJ2-5; V: TRBV12-3/TRBV12-4; DNA: TGTGCCAGCCATAGGGGGCCCCAAGAGACCCAGTACTTC; CDR3: CASHRGPQETQYF
size: few; D: NA; J: TRBJ1-5; V: TRBV24-1; DNA: TGTGCCACCAGTGATTCCGGGTGGAGTCAGCCCCAGCATTTT; CDR3: CATSDSGWSQPQHF
size: many; D: TRBD2; J: TRBJ2-7; V: TRBV10-3; DNA: TGTGCCATCAGTGGCGAGCGGGGGGCCCTAACCTACGAGCAGTACTTC; CDR3: CAISGERGALTYEQYF
size: many; D: NA; J: TRBJ2-5; V: TRBV6-5; DNA: TGTGCCAGCAGTTACTCGGCTATGGCAGAGACCCAGTACTTC; CDR3: CASSYSAMAETQYF
size: many; D: NA; J: TRBJ1-1; V: TRBV11-1; DNA: TGTGCCAGCAGCTTAGCAGGGGAAACTGAAGCTTTCTTT; CDR3: CASSLAGETEAFF
size: NA; D: NA; J: TRBJ2-2; V: TRBV12-3/TRBV12-4; DNA: TGTGCCAGCAGTCCCACCACTGGGGTAGGGACCGGGGAGCTGTTTTTT; CDR3: CASSPTTGVGTGELFF
size: many; D: TRBD2; J: TRBJ2-3; V: TRBV3-1; DNA: TGTGCCAGCAGCGGGGATAGCGGGGGCCACACAGATACGCAGTATTTT; CDR3: CASSGDSGGHTDTQYF
size: many; D: TRBD1; J: TRBJ1-5; V: TRBV28; DNA: TGTGCCAGCAGTCTCCCGACAGGGGGCAAGGCTCAGCCCCAGCATTTT; CDR3: CASSLPTGGKAQPQHF
size: NA; D: NA; J: TRBJ1-6; V: TRBV28; DNA: TGTGCCACCGGACAGTGGGATTCACCCCTCCACTTT; CDR3: CATGQWDSPLHF
size: many; D: NA; J: TRBJ1-1; V: TRBV2; DNA: TGTGCCAGCAGCGACAGGATCCTCACTGAAGCTTTCTTT; CDR3: CASSDRILTEAFF
size: many; D: NA; J: TRBJ1-1; V: TRBV3-1; DNA: TGTGCCAGCAGCCTATGGACCGGGGGGAACACTGAAGCTTTCTTT; CDR3: CASSLWTGGNTEAFF
size: many; D: TRBD2; J: TRBJ2-3; V: TRBV2; DNA: TGTGCCAGCAGCGACCTGACTAGCGGGGGGGCGGCAGATACGCAGTATTTT; CDR3: CASSDLTSGGAADTQYF
size: many; D: TRBD2; J: TRBJ2-1; V: TRBV7-9; DNA: TGTGCCAGCAGCTCGAGTGTAGGCGGGGGTTCATATGAGCAGTTCTTC; CDR3: CASSSSVGGGSYEQFF
size: NA; D: NA; J: TRBJ2-1; V: TRBV7-2; DNA: TGTGCCAGCAGACCCGGGGACTTCTTCTACAATGAGCAGTTCTTC; CDR3: CASRPGDFFYNEQFF